The 27 T cell receptor beta chains given below trace back to one sample, sequenced in a study of memory CD4+ T cells and cytomegalovirus serostatus. Libraries were prepared by immunoSEQ multiplex PCR; TCRdb keeps only in-frame clonotypes and omits some of them. The data hold approximately 53,000 clones, with 70% to 85% observed a single time. The sort gate was single viable CD3+CD4+CD8-CD45RO+ cells for memory CD4+ T cells. The material sequenced was memory CD4+ T cells from blood. The receptors originated from an adult in good health and CMV-seronegative.

V is TRBV7-3 and J is TRBJ1-1, with 9 nucleotides matching TRBD1. Germline lookup yields CDR1 SGHTA and CDR2 FQGTGA. Trimming took 5 bases from V and 7 from J; bases not matched to a gene: 8. The CDR3 is made up of 14 amino acids. In DNA form, the CDR3 reads TGTGCCAGCAGCCCGGGGGACAGGGTCGGTGAAGCTTTCTTT. It specifies CASSPGDRVGEAFF.

The rearrangement links TRBV19 to TRBJ1-3; TRBD1 might be the D (5 bases). This CDR3 has 13 residues. Trimming pared 6 bases from V and 0 bases from J, leaving 6 bases between. CDR1 is LNHDA and CDR2 is SQIVND in the germline V gene (reference sequence). The chain's CDR3 is CASRTVSGNTIYF. The CDR3 DNA is TGTGCCAGTAGGACAGTCTCTGGAAACACCATATATTTT.

V and J are TRBV15 and TRBJ2-3; 9 bases are a match to TRBD2. V was clipped by 3 bases and J by 4 bases; unmatched bases: 20. Germline V CDR1 and CDR2: LNHNV, YYDKDF (reference sequence). The CDR3 sequence is 20 residues long. CDR3 nucleotide sequence: TGTGCCACCAGCAGTCTGGGGCTAGCGGGAAGGAGCTGGGTGCCAGATACGCAGTATTTT. It is translated as CATSSLGLAGRSWVPDTQYF.

The chain carries TRBV12-5 and TRBJ2-6; TRBD1 is a possible D gene (6 bases). The CDR3 length is 21 residues. The germline V gene encodes CDR1 LGHNT and CDR2 FRNRAP. V was trimmed by 0 bases and J by 0 bases, leaving 21 bases between them. CDR3 nucleotides: TGTGCTAGTGGTTTGGTACAAGTTGGGGGCAGTCTGTTCTCTGGGGCCAACGTCCTGACTTTC. It is translated as CASGLVQVGGSLFSGANVLTF.

In this sample, this clone turned up once. V gene TRBV7-9 combines with J gene TRBJ2-5; 9 bases fit TRBD1. CDR3 length: 14 residues. The germline gives CDR1 SEHNR, CDR2 FQNEAQ (reference sequence). V shed 3 bases, J shed 4 bases, and the junction held 3 bases outside the gene matches. The CDR3 region has the DNA TGTGCCAGCAGCTTCCCGGGACAGGGAGAGACCCAGTACTTC. Translating it yields CASSFPGQGETQYF.

The J gene is TRBJ1-6, the V gene TRBV27; 7 nucleotides line up with TRBD1. The CDR3 sequence is 14 residues long. V shed 6 bases and J 10 bases; nucleotides not matched to a gene: 9. Looked up from germline, CDR1 is MNHEY and CDR2 is SMNVEV (reference sequence). The CDR3 spells CASSKGQPVSPLHF. In DNA form, the CDR3 reads TGTGCCAGCAGCAAGGGACAGCCAGTGTCACCCCTCCACTTT.

The chain employs TRBV6-5 and TRBJ1-6; D gene unclear. The V end lost 4 bases, the J end lost 9 bases, and 10 bases lay between the germline ends. Germline V gene lookup returns CDR1 MNHEY and CDR2 SVGAGI. This CDR3 spans 13 amino acids. The CDR3, as DNA: TGTGCCAGCAGTTGGCAATCACGTTCACCCCTCCACTTT. Amino acid sequence: CASSWQSRSPLHF.

V gene TRBV6-1 combines with J gene TRBJ1-4, with a possible D match to TRBD1 (5 bases). V dropped 11 bases and J dropped 11 bases, with 18 bases sitting between them. Germline V gene lookup returns CDR1 MNHNS and CDR2 SASEGT. The CDR3 has 12 residues. CDR3: CAGSAGFGKLFF. DNA of the CDR3: TGTGCCGGATCGGCAGGGTTCGGGAAACTGTTTTTT.

This chain connects TRBV4-1 to TRBJ1-1; D gene unclear. The germline V gene encodes CDR1 MGHRA and CDR2 YSYEKL. Trimming took 0 bases from V and 4 from J, leaving 12 bases between them. The CDR3 is 15 amino acids. The CDR3 DNA sequence: TGCGCCAGCAGCCAAGAAAGGTCCCTTGGCACTGAAGCTTTCTTT. Its protein is CASSQERSLGTEAFF.

This clone was counted between two and nine times. This chain links TRBV6-6 with TRBJ1-2; D is uncertain. V was clipped by 0 bases and J by 6 bases, with 14 bases between them. In germline, CDR1 is MNHNY, CDR2 SVGAGI (reference sequence). The length of the CDR3 is 15 residues. CDR3: CASSYSRGRRDGYTF. The CDR3 DNA is TGTGCCAGCAGTTACTCCCGGGGAAGGCGAGATGGCTACACCTTC.

The V and J genes are TRBV9 and TRBJ2-2; unclear D gene. CDR1 is SGDLS and CDR2 is YYNGEE in the germline V gene. The CDR3 has 13 amino acids. Trimming took 1 base from V and 7 from J, leaving 8 bases between them. The CDR3, as DNA: TGTGCCAGCAGCGTACGACCTGGCGGGGAGCTGTTTTTT. This gives the protein CASSVRPGGELFF. Based on the CDR3 plus reference TRBV9 and TRBJ2-2, the full variable domain is DSGVTQTPKHLITATGQRVTLRCSPRSGDLSVYWYQQSLDQGLQFLIQYYNGEERAKGNILERFSAQQFPDLHSELNLSSLELGDSALYFCASSVRPGGELFFGEGSRLTVL.

The rearrangement links TRBV7-2 to TRBJ2-7; possible D gene TRBD2, 5 bases. The end of the DNA aligns better with TRBJ2-5, so the J call may be wrong. CDR1 and CDR2 (germline): SGHTA, FQGNSA. The CDR3 consists of 12 residues. The CDR3 region is CASSLTGKTQYF. The CDR3 DNA follows: TGTGCCAGCAGCTTAACGGGGAAGACCCAGTACTTC.

This sequence joins TRBV30 and TRBJ2-5; TRBD2 matches 10 bases. J gave up 2 bases and V 1 base, and 4 bases lay outside the gene matches. The CDR3 is 15 amino acids. The germline gives CDR1 GTSNPN, CDR2 SVGIG (reference sequence). CDR3 nucleotide sequence: TGTGCCTGGAGTGAAGCGGGGGGGGCGCAAGAGACCCAGTACTTC. Translating gives CAWSEAGGAQETQYF.

This chain links TRBV7-8 with TRBJ1-1; 10 nucleotides line up with TRBD1. The junction had 7 bases not matched to a gene; V was cut back by 5 bases and J by 7 bases. Germline assignment: CDR1 SGHVS and CDR2 FQNEAQ. The CDR3 has 14 residues. CDR3 DNA: TGTGCCAGCAGCCCCAGGACAGGGGGAATTGAAGCTTTCTTT. This sequence encodes CASSPRTGGIEAFF.

With respect to this clone: The same CDR3 can be traced to other DNA sequences in this sample. The chain is built from TRBV30 and TRBJ1-2; the match to TRBD1 covers 8 bases. In germline, CDR1 is GTSNPN, CDR2 SVGIG (reference sequence). V dropped 0 bases and J dropped 5; count of bases not matched to a gene: 5. The CDR3 has 14 amino acids. CDR3 in amino acids: CAWSVRTGIYGYTF. CDR3 coding DNA: TGTGCCTGGAGTGTAAGGACAGGGATATATGGCTACACCTTC.

V and J are TRBV5-1 and TRBJ2-3; D may be TRBD1 or TRBD2 (5 bases each). Deletions cut 4 bases from V and 4 bases from J, with 13 bases between. The CDR3 covers 14 residues. The V gene's germline CDR1 is SGHRS and CDR2 YFSETQ. Written as DNA, the CDR3 is TGCGCCAGCAGCCACTTGGGGGTAGCAGATACGCAGTATTTT. This codes for CASSHLGVADTQYF.

V is TRBV5-1 and J is TRBJ1-1; D unresolved. V lost 1 base to trimming and J lost 0 bases, with 10 bases between them. Germline CDR1 reads SGHRS; CDR2 reads YFSETQ. The CDR3 has 15 amino acids. CDR3 nucleotides: TGCGCCAGCAGCTTGACTTCTGTTTTGAACACTGAAGCTTTCTTT. Encoded protein: CASSLTSVLNTEAFF.

The rearrangement links TRBV7-8 to TRBJ1-1; TRBD1 agrees at 8 bases. With 5 bases clipped from V and 9 bases from J, the junction kept 8 bases outside the gene matches. The germline CDR1 and CDR2 sequences are SGHVS and FQNEAQ. The CDR3 contains 13 residues. CDR3 sequence reads: CASSRGQAEKAFF. For the CDR3, the DNA is TGTGCCAGCAGCCGGGGACAGGCAGAGAAAGCTTTCTTT.

V usage is TRBV6-5 and J usage is TRBJ1-1; D is perhaps TRBD1 (5 bases). The V end was cut by 5 bases, the J end by 3 bases, with 13 bases between. The CDR3 has 14 residues. In germline, CDR1 is MNHEY, CDR2 SVGAGI. This chain's CDR3 is CASSRRGVDTEAFF. The CDR3 DNA follows: TGTGCCAGCAGTCGTAGAGGGGTGGACACTGAAGCTTTCTTT.

The chain has TRBV11-2 and TRBJ1-2, with TRBD1 as a possible D gene (5 bases). V shed 5 bases and J shed 4 bases, with 17 bases lying between them. The germline CDR1 and CDR2 sequences are SGHAT and FQNNGV. The CDR3 runs 15 residues. Written as DNA, the CDR3 is TGTGCCAGCAGCCCCAACGGGGGGGGGTCCTATGGCTACACCTTC. Encoded protein: CASSPNGGGSYGYTF.

The V and J genes are TRBV5-1 and TRBJ2-3; D possibly corresponds to TRBD2 (7 bases). CDR1 is SGHRS and CDR2 is YFSETQ in the germline V gene. V was pared by 1 base and J by 4 bases, with 13 bases between. The CDR3 is 15 amino acids. CDR3 nucleotide sequence: TGCGCCAGCAGCTTGTTGGGGGGGCTGCCAGATACGCAGTATTTT. Its translation is CASSLLGGLPDTQYF.

This clone was detected once. This sequence joins TRBV27 and TRBJ2-1, with 10 bases aligning to TRBD2. Germline loops: CDR1 MNHEY, CDR2 SMNVEV (reference sequence). The CDR3 is 16 amino acids. Trimming took 6 bases from V and 5 from J; bases not matched to a gene: 10. CDR3 sequence reads: CASRRALSGGDNEQFF. The CDR3 bases are TGTGCCAGCAGACGGGCCCTAAGCGGGGGGGACAATGAGCAGTTCTTC.

This rearrangement joins TRBV27 to TRBJ2-5; 9 bases are a match to TRBD2. CDR1 is MNHEY and CDR2 is SMNVEV in the germline V gene (reference sequence). The CDR3 runs 14 residues. With V trimmed by 5 bases and J by 2 bases, 3 bases remained unmatched. The CDR3 loop reads CASSEAGGQETQYF. The CDR3, as DNA: TGTGCCAGCAGTGAAGCGGGGGGTCAAGAGACCCAGTACTTC.

About this clone: One junction end disagrees with the germline gene, perhaps due to a read error. The genes are TRBV7-7 and TRBJ2-3; no firm D call. CDR1 and CDR2 (germline): SSHAT, FNYEAQ (reference sequence). CDR3 length equals 14 residues. The CDR3 loop is CASSLHTDTDTQYF. CDR3 DNA sequence: TGTGCTAGCAGTCTACACACGGACACAGATACGCAGTATTTT.

The chain employs TRBV7-2 and TRBJ2-1; D is uncertain. In germline, CDR1 is SGHTA, CDR2 FQGNSA. The germline V and J ends were trimmed by 10 bases and 4 bases, with 11 bases remaining between them. The CDR3 totals 12 residues. Here the CDR3 DNA reads TGTGCCATCCCGGGTTTTTACAATGAGCAGTTCTTC. Its protein product is CAIPGFYNEQFF.

The rearrangement joins TRBV7-7 to TRBJ2-1; D is unclear. The V and J ends lost 4 bases and 2 bases respectively, with 6 bases between them. The CDR3 has 13 residues. Germline CDR1 SSHAT, CDR2 FNYEAQ (reference sequence). CDR3 protein: CASSSDPYNEQFF. Here the CDR3 DNA reads TGTGCCAGCAGCTCAGATCCCTACAATGAGCAGTTCTTC.

The J gene is TRBJ1-6, the V gene TRBV6-5; D is uncertain. Per the germline V gene, CDR1 is MNHEY and CDR2 is SVGAGI. The CDR3 is made up of 13 amino acids. V lost 8 bases, J lost 7 bases, and 12 bases lay in between. CDR3 DNA: TGTGCCAGCCAAGACGGATGGAATTCACCCCTCCACTTT. Its translation: CASQDGWNSPLHF.